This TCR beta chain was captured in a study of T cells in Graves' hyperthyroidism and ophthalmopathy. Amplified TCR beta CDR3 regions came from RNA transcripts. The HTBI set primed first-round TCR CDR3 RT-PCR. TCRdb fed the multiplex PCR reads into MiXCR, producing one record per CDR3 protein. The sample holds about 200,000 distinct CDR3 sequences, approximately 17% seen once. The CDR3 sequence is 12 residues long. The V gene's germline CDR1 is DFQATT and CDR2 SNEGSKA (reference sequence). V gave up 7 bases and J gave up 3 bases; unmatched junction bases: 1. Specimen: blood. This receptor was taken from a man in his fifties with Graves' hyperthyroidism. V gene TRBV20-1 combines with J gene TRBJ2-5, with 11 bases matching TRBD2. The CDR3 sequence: CSGGLAEETQYF. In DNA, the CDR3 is TGCAGTGGGGGACTAGCGGAAGAGACCCAGTACTTC.